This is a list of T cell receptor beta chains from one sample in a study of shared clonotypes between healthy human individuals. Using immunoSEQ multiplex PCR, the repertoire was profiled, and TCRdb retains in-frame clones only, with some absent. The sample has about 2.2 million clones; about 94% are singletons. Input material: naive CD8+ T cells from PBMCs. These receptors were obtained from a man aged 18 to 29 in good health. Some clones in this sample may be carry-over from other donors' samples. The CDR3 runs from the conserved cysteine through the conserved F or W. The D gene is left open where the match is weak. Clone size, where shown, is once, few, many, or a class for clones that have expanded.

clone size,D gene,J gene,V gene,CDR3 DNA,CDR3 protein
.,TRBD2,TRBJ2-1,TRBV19,TGTGCCAGTGGCCCCCGGCGGGAGCGGGACAATGAGCAGTTCTTC,CASGPRRERDNEQFF
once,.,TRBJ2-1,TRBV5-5,TGTGCCAGCACCCTCTTTGGGCGCCTCTCCTACAATGAGCAGTTCTTC,CASTLFGRLSYNEQFF
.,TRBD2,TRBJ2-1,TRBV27,TGTGCCAGCAGTTTGGGCGGGGGTGCCTACAATGAGCAGTTCTTC,CASSLGGGAYNEQFF
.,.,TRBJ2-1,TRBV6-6,TGTGCCAGCAGTAAAGACTCCAATGAGCAGTTCTTC,CASSKDSNEQFF
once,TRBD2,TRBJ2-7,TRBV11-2,TGTGCCAGCAACTGGGGCGGGAGGAAAAATGACGAGCAGTACTTC,CASNWGGRKNDEQYF
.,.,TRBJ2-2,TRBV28,TGTGCCAGCGCGGGGGCTCGGACCGGGGAGCTGTTTTTT,CASAGARTGELFF
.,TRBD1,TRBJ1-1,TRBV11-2,TGTGCCAGCAGCTTATGGGACAGGGTGCTGAAGTCGGACTTT,CASSLWDRVLKSDF
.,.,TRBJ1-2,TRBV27,TGTGCCAGCAGTTTAGCCCCCGTCGTGACCTATGGCTACACCTTC,CASSLAPVVTYGYTF
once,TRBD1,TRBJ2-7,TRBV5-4,TGTGCCAGCAGCACAGGGGGAGTGGAGCAGTACTTC,CASSTGGVEQYF
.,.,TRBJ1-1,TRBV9,TGTGCCAGCAGCATCCAGGACACGAACACTGAAGCTTTCTTT,CASSIQDTNTEAFF
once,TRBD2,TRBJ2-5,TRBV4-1,TGCGCCAGCAGTTATTCGATCCCGGGACTAGCGGGAGATATGCAGACCCAGTACTTC,CASSYSIPGLAGDMQTQYF
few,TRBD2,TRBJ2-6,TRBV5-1,TGCGCCAGCAGCTTACTAGCGACCGGGGCCAACGTCCTGACTTTC,CASSLLATGANVLTF
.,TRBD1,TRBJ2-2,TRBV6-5,TGTGCCAGCAGTTTACCAGGGGGACAGGGCGCCGGGGAGCTGTTTTTT,CASSLPGGQGAGELFF
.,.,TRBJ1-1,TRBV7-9,TGTGCCAGCAGCTCGGGGGTTCTTGAAGCTTTCTTT,CASSSGVLEAFF
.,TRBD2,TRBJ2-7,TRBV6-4,TGTGCCAGCAGTGACTCGATTACGTGCCTAGCGGGAGGGCCCAGGGGCTACGAGCAGTACTTC,CASSDSITCLAGGPRGYEQYF
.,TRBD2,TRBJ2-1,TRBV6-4,TGTGCCAGCAGTGACCCGGGACTAGGTAGTGAGCAGTTCTTC,CASSDPGLGSEQFF
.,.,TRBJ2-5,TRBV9,TGTGCCAGCAGCGCCCCTCAGGGCAAGGGGCAAGAGACCCAGTACTTC,CASSAPQGKGQETQYF
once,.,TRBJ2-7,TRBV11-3,TGTGCCAGCAGCTTAAGGCAGAGCTACGAGCAGTACTTC,CASSLRQSYEQYF
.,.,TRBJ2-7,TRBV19,TGTGCCAGTAGTATCGTGCCCCACGGCACCGCAGAGCAGTACTTC,CASSIVPHGTAEQYF
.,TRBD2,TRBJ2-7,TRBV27,TGTGCCAGCACCGTTCGGGAGGGCGCCTACGAGCAGTACTTC,CASTVREGAYEQYF
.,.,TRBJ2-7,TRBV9,TGTGCCAGCAGCGCTCGGTTGGGGGGCTCCTACGAGCAGTACTTC,CASSARLGGSYEQYF
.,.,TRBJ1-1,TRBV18,TGTGCCAGCTCACCACCAGGGGGAGGCACTGAAGCTTTCTTT,CASSPPGGGTEAFF
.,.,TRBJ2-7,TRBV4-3,TGCGCCAGCAGCCAAGAAAAGTCAGGGGGGTCCTACGAGCAGTACTTC,CASSQEKSGGSYEQYF